The 18 T cell receptor beta chains in this list originate from one sample, sequenced in a study of Graves' ophthalmopathy and Graves' hyperthyroidism. The authors amplified TCR beta CDR3 regions from RNA transcripts. The authors performed first-round RT-PCR with HTBI primers and then a second-round multiplex PCR. TCRdb redid the calling of the multiplex PCR reads with MiXCR, one entry per CDR3 protein. The sample comprises approximately 700,000 distinct CDR3 sequences, roughly 40% of which are singletons, and 40% to 55% rests with the top ten. The sample consisted of peripheral blood. These receptors all come from an adult man with Graves' ophthalmopathy.

This clonotype was counted many times. The rearrangement joins TRBV12-3 or TRBV12-4 to TRBJ1-4, with D uncertain. V dropped 4 bases and J dropped 8 bases, with 8 bases sitting between them. This CDR3 spans 12 amino acids. The CDR3 nucleotides read TGTGCCAGCAGTTACGGGATCGAAAAACTGTTTTTT. It translates to CASSYGIEKLFF.

This clonotype was seen only a few times. The chain has TRBV5-6 and TRBJ1-2; D is ambiguous. V was cut by 4 bases and J by 7 bases, with 17 bases left in between. The CDR3 is 14 amino acids. CDR1 and CDR2 (germline): SGHDT, YYEEEE. The CDR3 nucleotides read TGTGCCAGCAGCCGGAGAGGGCTGTATCCTGGCTACACCTTC. It translates to CASSRRGLYPGYTF.

This clonotype was counted at least ten times. CDR3 nucleotides: TGTGCCATCAGTGGTGGACAGGGGGCGGCCGTAAACTATGGCTACACCTTC. As protein: CAISGGQGAAVNYGYTF. The chain combines TRBV10-3 with TRBJ1-2, with TRBD1 matching over 11 bases. In germline, CDR1 is ENHRY, CDR2 SYGVKD. J gave up 2 bases and V 4 bases, and 9 bases lay outside the gene matches. The CDR3 has 17 amino acids.

CDR3 in DNA: TGTGCCAGCAGGCCGGACACCACCTACGAGCAGTACTTC. This codes for CASRPDTTYEQYF. The chain combines TRBV12-3 or TRBV12-4 with TRBJ2-7, with a possible D match to TRBD1 (5 bases). With 6 bases removed from V and 2 bases from J, the gap between germline ends came to 11 bases. The CDR3 consists of 13 residues.

Remarks on this clonotype: The junction shows a germline mismatch at one end, possibly a read error. This rearrangement joins TRBV15 to TRBJ2-5, with D possibly being TRBD1 or TRBD2 (5 bases each). CDR1 and CDR2 (germline): LNHNV, YYDKDF (reference sequence). CDR3 length: 17 residues. The CDR3 bases are TGTGCCACCAGCAGAGATATCGGGGCCAATATTATGGAGACCCCGTACTTC. Protein sequence: CATSRDIGANIMETPYF.

This clonotype was observed many times. V is TRBV24-1 and J is TRBJ1-1, with 7 positions matching TRBD1. The germline V gene has CDR1 KGHDR and CDR2 SFDVKD. Trimming at V came to 3 bases and at J to 7 bases, leaving 1 base not matched to a gene. CDR3 length: 12 amino acids. CDR3 sequence (DNA): TGTGCCACCAGTGATAGGACAGGTGAAGCTTTCTTT. Residues: CATSDRTGEAFF.

This clonotype has a count of ten or more. One junction end does not reproduce the germline sequence, and a read error may be involved. CDR3 in DNA: TGCGCCAGCAGCCAGGAGGGAAACACCGGGGAGCTGTTTTTT. Amino acid sequence: CASSQEGNTGELFF. The rearrangement uses TRBV7-9 and TRBJ2-2, with D tentatively TRBD2 (6 bases). The CDR3 totals 14 residues. Germline V gene data show CDR1 as SEHNR and CDR2 as FQNEAQ (reference sequence). The full variable domain, rest sourced from reference TRBV7-9 and TRBJ2-2, is DTGVSQNPRHKITKRGQNVTFRCDPISEHNRLYWYRQTLGQGPEFLTYFQNEAQLEKSRLLSDRFSAERPKGSFSTLEIQRTEQGDSAMYLCASSQEGNTGELFFGEGSRLTVL.

This clonotype was seen a single time. J is TRBJ2-5 and V is TRBV10-3; TRBD1 is a possible D gene (5 bases). This CDR3 comprises 14 residues. V was cut by 4 bases and J by 4 bases, with 13 bases left in between. Germline V gene lookup returns CDR1 ENHRY and CDR2 SYGVKD. CDR3 region: CAISVAGPPETQYF. CDR3 DNA: TGTGCCATCAGTGTGGCAGGGCCCCCAGAGACCCAGTACTTC.

This clonotype was observed many times. V gene TRBV29-1 combines with J gene TRBJ1-3, with D possibly TRBD1 on 5 matching bases. CDR3 length equals 12 residues. Germline CDR1 reads SQVTM; CDR2 reads ANQGSEA. The ends were cut back, 4 bases at V and 7 bases at J, with 11 bases in the middle. The CDR3 DNA reads TGCAGCGTTGGGGAAGGGGACAACACCATATATTTT. Translated, it gives CSVGEGDNTIYF.

This clonotype was seen only a few times. The CDR3 is CSARVLEGNYGYTF. CDR3 DNA sequence: TGCAGTGCTAGGGTTTTGGAGGGGAACTATGGCTACACCTTC. The chain couples TRBV20-1 to TRBJ1-2, with a tentative D call TRBD1 (5 bases). The CDR3 covers 14 residues. Germline CDR1 DFQATT, CDR2 SNEGSKA (reference sequence). V lost 3 bases and J 2 bases, leaving 13 bases between the germline ends.

This clonotype came up a few times. This chain joins TRBV7-9 and TRBJ2-5; 9 nucleotides line up with TRBD1. Unmatched junction bases numbered 7, after V lost 4 bases and J lost 4 bases. The germline CDR1 and CDR2 sequences are SEHNR and FQNEAQ (reference sequence). The CDR3 length is 15 residues. The CDR3 sequence is CASSWTGEWGETQYF. The CDR3 bases are TGTGCCAGCAGCTGGACAGGGGAGTGGGGAGAGACCCAGTACTTC.

The rearrangement joins TRBV4-3 to TRBJ1-3; 7 bases map to TRBD1. V lost 0 bases, J lost 3 bases, and 8 bases stayed unmatched. The CDR3 length is 17 residues. The germline gives CDR1 LGHNA, CDR2 YSLEER. The CDR3 sequence: CASSQDRGGANGNTIYF. The CDR3 DNA is TGCGCCAGCAGCCAAGATCGAGGGGGCGCAAATGGAAACACCATATATTTT.

A remark on this clonotype: One end of the junction fails to match germline, which may point to a read error. The rearrangement uses TRBV5-6 and TRBJ1-6, with D unresolved. The CDR3 runs 13 residues. The V gene's germline CDR1 is SGHDT and CDR2 YYEEEE. CDR3 loop: CASDIGPNAPLHF. The CDR3, as DNA: TGTGCCAGTGACATCGGCCCTAATGCACCCCTCCACTTT.

This clonotype was detected a few times. The rearrangement uses TRBV9 and TRBJ1-1, with 10 bases aligning to TRBD1. Germline V CDR1 and CDR2: SGDLS, YYNGEE. The CDR3 contains 15 residues. V shed 0 bases, J shed 6 bases, and the junction held 5 bases outside the gene matches. The chain's CDR3 is CASSVVWGQGSEAFF. The DNA for the CDR3 is TGTGCCAGCAGCGTAGTGTGGGGACAGGGGTCTGAAGCTTTCTTT.

This clonotype was detected only a few times. The chain combines TRBV7-9 with TRBJ2-2; possible D gene TRBD1, 6 bases. Germline values: CDR1 SEHNR, CDR2 FQNEAQ (reference sequence). V shed 2 bases and J shed 1 base, with 8 bases lying between them. This CDR3 has 15 amino acids. The CDR3 sequence is CASSLIGGNTGELFF. The CDR3 nucleotides read TGTGCCAGCAGCTTAATAGGGGGGAACACCGGGGAGCTGTTTTTT.

The gene calls are TRBV25-1 and TRBJ2-5, with D perhaps TRBD1 or TRBD2 (6 bases each). Germline V gene sequence: CDR1 MGHDK, CDR2 SYGVNS. Trimming left V 3 bases short and J 2 bases short, with 10 bases between. The length of the CDR3 is 14 residues. CDR3 sequence: CASSDGGPQETQYF. The CDR3 nucleotides read TGTGCCAGCAGTGATGGGGGGCCTCAAGAGACCCAGTACTTC.

This clonotype was seen only a few times. The chain carries TRBV2 and TRBJ2-5; 8 bases match TRBD2. The CDR3 length is 17 residues. Germline-derived CDR1 and CDR2 are SNHLY and FYNNEI. Trimming removed 5 bases from V and 1 base from J; junction bases left unmatched: 12. Here the CDR3 DNA reads TGTGCCAGCAGTAAAGGGTCTGGCGGGGGGCCCCAAGAGACCCAGTACTTC. Translating it yields CASSKGSGGGPQETQYF.

This clonotype was recorded a few times. The chain combines TRBV20-1 with TRBJ1-3; D not resolved. Trimming shortened V by 3 bases and J by 0 bases, and 9 bases separated the two germline ends. This CDR3 is built from 14 residues. Germline CDR1 and CDR2: DFQATT and SNEGSKA (reference sequence). The CDR3 DNA follows: TGCAGTGCTAGGAGGGCGAGCTCTGGAAACACCATATATTTT. Its translation: CSARRASSGNTIYF.